This T cell receptor (beta chain) was profiled in a study of CXCR3-negative and CXCR3-positive naive CD8 T cells. The study's findings and limits: Similar TRBV-TRBJ usage characterized naive CXCR3-negative and CXCR3-positive cells; memory cells differed. CXCR3-positive naive cells had more hydrophobic TRB CDR3s than CXCR3-negative naive cells.

Naive CD8+ T cells were CD45RO-CCR7+CD27+CD95-. Through 5' RACE with UMI labels, the TRB cDNA libraries were prepared. TCRdb re-called the 5' RACE reads and catalogs CDR3 proteins one per entry, DNA excluded. This listing includes about 6,700 distinct CDR3 sequences. The CDR3 sequence is 15 residues long. Germline V lookup: CDR1 LNHNV, CDR2 YYDKDF (reference sequence). Judged by frequency, this clonotype is medium-sized. No antigen is known for it. Specimen: naive CXCR3+ CD8+ T cells from blood. Subset described: CD45RO-CCR7+CD27+CD95- naive CD8+ T cells expressing CXCR3 (TNR3+). The sequence derives from a human donor in good health. Some clones in this sample may be carry-over from other donors' samples. The chain joins TRBV15 to TRBJ2-3. The CDR3 protein is CATSRVTASTDTQYF.